A selection of T cell receptor beta chains follows, all from one sample in a study of T cell responses to AZD1222 COVID-19 vaccine. This table comes from immunoSEQ multiplex PCR, and its TCRdb copy is limited to in-frame clones, with some not included. The table has over 150,000 clones, 85% to 95% seen once. Sequences were derived from peripheral blood, sampled 28 days after the second dose of the MenACWY control vaccine. These receptors all come from an adult who received the MenACWY meningococcal vaccine as a control. Both conserved end residues are part of each CDR3. The D gene is left open where the match is weak. Part of the rows lack a size; the others show once, few, many or a class for expanded clones.

v_gene	d_gene	abundance	j_gene	CDR3nt	CDR3aa
TRBV7-3	TRBD1	NA	TRBJ1-6	TGTGCCAGCAGCTTAATGGGGGGGACAGGTGATTCACCCCTCCACTTT	CASSLMGGTGDSPLHF
TRBV6-5	NA	NA	TRBJ1-4	TGTGCCAGCAGACCCACAGGGCGGAGGCAAGAAAAACTGTTTTTT	CASRPTGRRQEKLFF
TRBV28	TRBD1	NA	TRBJ1-6	TGTGCCAGCAGACCGTCGACAGGGTATTCACCCCTCCACTTT	CASRPSTGYSPLHF
TRBV13	NA	NA	TRBJ2-5	TGTGCCAGCAGCTTAGGGTCAGGGCCAGAGACCCAGTACTTC	CASSLGSGPETQYF
TRBV28	TRBD1	NA	TRBJ1-2	TGTGCCAGCAGGTCCGGACAGGGCGTAGGAGGCTACACCTTC	CASRSGQGVGGYTF
TRBV3-1/TRBV3-2	NA	NA	TRBJ2-7	TGTGCCAGCAGCCGTAGGGACGGTGAGTACGAGCAGTACTTC	CASSRRDGEYEQYF
TRBV27	NA	NA	TRBJ1-2	TGTGCCAGCAGCCCCCACGGGGCCGGGTATGGCTACACCTTC	CASSPHGAGYGYTF
TRBV2	TRBD2	NA	TRBJ2-2	TGTGCCAGCAGTCGACTAGCGGGGGTGAACACCGGGGAGCTGTTTTTT	CASSRLAGVNTGELFF
TRBV3-1/TRBV3-2	NA	NA	TRBJ2-3	TGTGCCAGCAGCCAAGGTCCCGGAGGATCAGATACGCAGTATTTT	CASSQGPGGSDTQYF
TRBV6-5	TRBD1	NA	TRBJ1-2	TGTGCCAGCAGCCGTAACCGGGACAGGGGGCAAGGCTACACCTTC	CASSRNRDRGQGYTF
TRBV5-1	NA	NA	TRBJ1-1	TGCGCCAGCAGCCCCGAAGCCCAGTTTGGGAACACTGAAGCTTTCTTT	CASSPEAQFGNTEAFF
TRBV14	TRBD1	NA	TRBJ1-2	TGTGCCAGCAGCCAAGTAGGGACAGGGTATGCTAGTAACTATGGCTACACCTTC	CASSQVGTGYASNYGYTF
TRBV5-1	NA	once	TRBJ2-3	TGCGCCAGCACCCGGGACGGCGGGAGCACAGATACGCAGTATTTT	CASTRDGGSTDTQYF
TRBV6-5	NA	NA	TRBJ2-7	TGTGCCAGCAGTTACTCTCGGGCACTGAGCTCCTACGAGCAGTACTTC	CASSYSRALSSYEQYF
TRBV5-5	NA	once	TRBJ2-7	TGTGCCAGCAGCTTGGTTCCGTCTACCTACGAGCAGTACTTC	CASSLVPSTYEQYF
TRBV18	TRBD1	once	TRBJ1-3	TGTGCCAGCTCCCTATCTTTGACAGGGAATATTGGAAACACCATATATTTT	CASSLSLTGNIGNTIYF
TRBV7-9	NA	NA	TRBJ2-2	TGTGCCAGCAGCTTAGCGGGGGCTGGGGAGCTGTTTTTT	CASSLAGAGELFF
TRBV6-2/TRBV6-3	TRBD2	NA	TRBJ2-7	TGTGCCAGCAGTTACGCAAAACCTAGCGGCGCCTTCTACGAGCAGTACTTC	CASSYAKPSGAFYEQYF
TRBV5-6	TRBD1	NA	TRBJ1-3	TGTGCCAGCAGCAGCCGGGACAGACACTCTGGAAACACCATATATTTT	CASSSRDRHSGNTIYF
TRBV6-5	NA	NA	TRBJ1-2	TGTGCCAGCAGCCTCTTTCGGACGGCTTATGGCTACACCTTC	CASSLFRTAYGYTF
TRBV5-1	NA	NA	TRBJ1-2	TGCGCCAGCAGTCCCGCCGGGGGCTATGGCTACACCTTC	CASSPAGGYGYTF
TRBV19	NA	NA	TRBJ1-2	TGTGCCAGTAGTATAAGACGGCCTGGGGGCTACACCTTC	CASSIRRPGGYTF
TRBV20-1	TRBD2	NA	TRBJ2-3	TGCAGTGCTAGTAGGGGGACTAGCGGGGCAGATACGCAGTATTTT	CSASRGTSGADTQYF
TRBV12-3/TRBV12-4	TRBD1	NA	TRBJ2-1	TGTGCCAGCAGTCGAGACAGGGGTTTCGAGCAGTTCTTC	CASSRDRGFEQFF
TRBV3-1/TRBV3-2	NA	NA	TRBJ2-7	TGTGCCAGCAGCCCCCGGGGTAGCGGACTTTACGAGCAGTACTTC	CASSPRGSGLYEQYF
TRBV7-9	NA	NA	TRBJ2-7	TGTGCCAGCAGCTCCCGTCACGAGCAGTACTTC	CASSSRHEQYF
TRBV7-2	TRBD1	once	TRBJ2-7	TGTGCCAGCAGCTCGTTGGACAGGGACGAGCAGTACTTC	CASSSLDRDEQYF
TRBV28	TRBD1	NA	TRBJ1-3	TGTGCCAGCAGTCCGGGACAGGGAGGATTCACCATATATTTT	CASSPGQGGFTIYF
TRBV28	NA	NA	TRBJ1-6	TGTGCCACCAGGGGAGAGGACAGTAATTCACCCCTCCACTTT	CATRGEDSNSPLHF
TRBV18	NA	NA	TRBJ1-3	TGTGCCAGCTCACAGGGCGGCGGCTCTGGAAACACCATATATTTT	CASSQGGGSGNTIYF
TRBV7-6	NA	NA	TRBJ2-7	TGTGCCAGCAGCTTAGCCGACGGTTACGAGCAGTACTTC	CASSLADGYEQYF